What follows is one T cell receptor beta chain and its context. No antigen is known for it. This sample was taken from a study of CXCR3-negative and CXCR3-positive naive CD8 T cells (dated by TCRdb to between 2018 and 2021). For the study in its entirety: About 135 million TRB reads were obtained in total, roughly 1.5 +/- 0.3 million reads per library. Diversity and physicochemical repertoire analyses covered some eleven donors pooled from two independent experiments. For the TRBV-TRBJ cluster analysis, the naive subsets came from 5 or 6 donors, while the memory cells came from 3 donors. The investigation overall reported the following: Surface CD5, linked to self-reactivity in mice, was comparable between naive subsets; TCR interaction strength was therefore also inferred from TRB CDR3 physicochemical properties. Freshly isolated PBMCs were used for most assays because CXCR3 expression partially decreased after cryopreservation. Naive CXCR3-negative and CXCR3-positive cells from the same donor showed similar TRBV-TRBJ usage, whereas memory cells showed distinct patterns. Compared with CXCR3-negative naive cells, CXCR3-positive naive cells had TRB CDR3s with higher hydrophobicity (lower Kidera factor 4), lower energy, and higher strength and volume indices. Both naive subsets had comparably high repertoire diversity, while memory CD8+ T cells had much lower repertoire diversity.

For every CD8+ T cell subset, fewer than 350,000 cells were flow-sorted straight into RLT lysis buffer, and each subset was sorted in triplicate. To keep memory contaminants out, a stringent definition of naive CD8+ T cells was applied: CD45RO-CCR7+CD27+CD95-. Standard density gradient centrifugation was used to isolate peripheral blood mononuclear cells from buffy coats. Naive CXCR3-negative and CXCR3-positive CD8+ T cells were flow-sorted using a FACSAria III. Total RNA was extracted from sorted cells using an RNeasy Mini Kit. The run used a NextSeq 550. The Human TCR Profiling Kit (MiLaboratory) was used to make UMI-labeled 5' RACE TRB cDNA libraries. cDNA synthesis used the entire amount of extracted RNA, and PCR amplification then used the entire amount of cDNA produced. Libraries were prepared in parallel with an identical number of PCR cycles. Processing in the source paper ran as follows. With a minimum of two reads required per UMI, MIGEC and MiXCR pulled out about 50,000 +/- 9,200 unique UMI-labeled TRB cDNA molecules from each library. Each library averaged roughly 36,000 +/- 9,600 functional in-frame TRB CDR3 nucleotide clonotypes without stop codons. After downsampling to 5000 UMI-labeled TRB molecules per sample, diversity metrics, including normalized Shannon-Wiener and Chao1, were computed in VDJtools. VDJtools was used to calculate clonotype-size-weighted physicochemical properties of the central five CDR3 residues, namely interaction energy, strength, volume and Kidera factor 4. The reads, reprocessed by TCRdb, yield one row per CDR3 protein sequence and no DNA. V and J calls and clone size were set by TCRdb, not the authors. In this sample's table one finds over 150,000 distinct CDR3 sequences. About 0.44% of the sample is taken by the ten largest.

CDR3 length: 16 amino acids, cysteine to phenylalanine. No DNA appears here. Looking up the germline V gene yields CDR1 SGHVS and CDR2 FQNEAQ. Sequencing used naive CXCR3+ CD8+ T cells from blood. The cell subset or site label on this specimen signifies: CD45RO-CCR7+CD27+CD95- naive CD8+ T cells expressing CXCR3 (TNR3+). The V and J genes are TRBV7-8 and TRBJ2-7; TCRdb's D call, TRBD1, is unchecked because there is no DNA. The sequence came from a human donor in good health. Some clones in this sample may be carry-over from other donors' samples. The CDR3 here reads CASSPRFGTGGREQYF.